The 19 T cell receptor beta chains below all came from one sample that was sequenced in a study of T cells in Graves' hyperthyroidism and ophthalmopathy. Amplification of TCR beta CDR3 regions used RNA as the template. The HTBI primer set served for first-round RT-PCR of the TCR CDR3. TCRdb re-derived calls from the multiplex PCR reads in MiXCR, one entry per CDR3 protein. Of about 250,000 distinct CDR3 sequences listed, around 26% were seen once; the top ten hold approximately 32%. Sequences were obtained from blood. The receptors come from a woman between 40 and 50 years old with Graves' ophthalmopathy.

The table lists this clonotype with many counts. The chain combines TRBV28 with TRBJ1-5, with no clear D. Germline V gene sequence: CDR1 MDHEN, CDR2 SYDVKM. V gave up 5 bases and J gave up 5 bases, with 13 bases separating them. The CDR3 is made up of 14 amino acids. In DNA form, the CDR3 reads TGTGCCAGCAGTCGAGCAGAAGGGCATCAGCCCCAGCATTTT. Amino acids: CASSRAEGHQPQHF.

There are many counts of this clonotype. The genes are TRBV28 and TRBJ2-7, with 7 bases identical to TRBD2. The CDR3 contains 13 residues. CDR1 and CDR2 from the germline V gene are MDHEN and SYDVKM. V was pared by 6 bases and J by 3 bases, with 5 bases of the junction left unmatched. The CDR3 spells CASSSLAVYEQYF. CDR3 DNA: TGTGCCAGCAGCAGTCTAGCGGTCTACGAGCAGTACTTC.

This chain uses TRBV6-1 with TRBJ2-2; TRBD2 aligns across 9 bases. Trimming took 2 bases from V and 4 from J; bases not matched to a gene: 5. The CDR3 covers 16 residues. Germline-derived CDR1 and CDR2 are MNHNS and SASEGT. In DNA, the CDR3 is TGTGCCAGCAGTGAATGGGGCGGGAGGGGCACCGGGGAGCTGTTTTTT. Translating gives CASSEWGGRGTGELFF.

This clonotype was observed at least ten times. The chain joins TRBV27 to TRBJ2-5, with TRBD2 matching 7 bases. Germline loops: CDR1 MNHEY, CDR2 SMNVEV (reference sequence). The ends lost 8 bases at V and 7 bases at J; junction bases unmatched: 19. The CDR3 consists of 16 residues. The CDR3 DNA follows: TGTGCCAGCTTCTCCTCGGGGGGACGGGGATTGGGGACCCAGTACTTC. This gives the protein CASFSSGGRGLGTQYF.

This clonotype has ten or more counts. The CDR3 sequence is CASSYGGGTGELFF. In DNA form, the CDR3 reads TGTGCCAGCAGTTACGGGGGGGGAACCGGGGAGCTGTTTTTT. This chain links TRBV6-5 with TRBJ2-2, with 7 bases fitting TRBD2. Germline trimming cut 2 bases from V and 5 bases from J; bases unmatched to any gene: 2. Germline V gene lookup returns CDR1 MNHEY and CDR2 SVGAGI. This CDR3 comprises 14 residues.

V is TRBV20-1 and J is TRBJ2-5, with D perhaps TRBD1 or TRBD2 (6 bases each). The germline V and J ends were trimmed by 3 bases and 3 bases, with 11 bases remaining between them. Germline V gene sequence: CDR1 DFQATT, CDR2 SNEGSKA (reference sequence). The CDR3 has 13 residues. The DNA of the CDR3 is TGCAGTGCTAGTGGGGGGCCCGAAGAGACCCAGTACTTC. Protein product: CSASGGPEETQYF.

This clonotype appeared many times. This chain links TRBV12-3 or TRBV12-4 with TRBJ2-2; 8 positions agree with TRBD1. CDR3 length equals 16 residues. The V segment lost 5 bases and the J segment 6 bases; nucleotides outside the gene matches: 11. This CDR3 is CASSGGIRTGPGELFF. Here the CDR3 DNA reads TGTGCCAGCAGTGGAGGTATCAGGACAGGGCCCGGGGAGCTGTTTTTT.

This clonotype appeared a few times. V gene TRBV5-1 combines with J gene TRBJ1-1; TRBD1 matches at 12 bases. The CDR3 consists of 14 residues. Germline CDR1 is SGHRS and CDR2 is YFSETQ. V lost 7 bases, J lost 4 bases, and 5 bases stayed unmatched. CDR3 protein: CASRLGQGATEAFF. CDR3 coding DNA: TGCGCCAGCCGGCTGGGACAGGGGGCCACTGAAGCTTTCTTT.

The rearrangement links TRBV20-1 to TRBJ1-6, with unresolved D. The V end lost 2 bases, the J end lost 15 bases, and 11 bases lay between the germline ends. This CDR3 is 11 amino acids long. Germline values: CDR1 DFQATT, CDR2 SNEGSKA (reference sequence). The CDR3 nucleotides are TGCAGTGCTAGACTAGGTTGGCTCCTCCACTTT. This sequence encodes CSARLGWLLHF.

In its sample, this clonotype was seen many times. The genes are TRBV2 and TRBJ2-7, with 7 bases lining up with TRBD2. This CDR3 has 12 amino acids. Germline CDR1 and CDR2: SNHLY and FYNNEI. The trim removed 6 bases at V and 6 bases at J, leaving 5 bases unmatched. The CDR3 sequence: CASSGGGVEQYF. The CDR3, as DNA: TGTGCCAGCAGCGGGGGAGGGGTCGAGCAGTACTTC.

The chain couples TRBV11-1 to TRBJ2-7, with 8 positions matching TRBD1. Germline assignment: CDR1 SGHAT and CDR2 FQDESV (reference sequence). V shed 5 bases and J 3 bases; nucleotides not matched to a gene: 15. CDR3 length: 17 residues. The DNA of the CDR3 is TGTGCCAGCAGCAGGGCCGGGGCCAGGACAGGGTTCTACGAGCAGTACTTC. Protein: CASSRAGARTGFYEQYF.

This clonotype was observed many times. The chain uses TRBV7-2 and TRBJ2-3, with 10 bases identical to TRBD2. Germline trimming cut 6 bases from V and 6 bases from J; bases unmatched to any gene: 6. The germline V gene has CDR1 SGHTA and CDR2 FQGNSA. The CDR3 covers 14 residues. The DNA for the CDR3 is TGTGCCAGCAGTTCTAGCGGGAGTGTTGATACGCAGTATTTT. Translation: CASSSSGSVDTQYF.

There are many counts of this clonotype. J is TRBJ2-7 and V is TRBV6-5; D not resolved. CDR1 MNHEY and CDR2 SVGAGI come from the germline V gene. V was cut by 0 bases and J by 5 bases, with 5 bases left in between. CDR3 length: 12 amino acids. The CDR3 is CASSYSTDEQYF. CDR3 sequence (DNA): TGTGCCAGCAGTTACTCCACCGACGAGCAGTACTTC.

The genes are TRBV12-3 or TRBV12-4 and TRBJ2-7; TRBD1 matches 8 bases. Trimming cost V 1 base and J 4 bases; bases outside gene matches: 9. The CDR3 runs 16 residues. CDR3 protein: CASSLGRRQGRYEQYF. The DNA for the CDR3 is TGTGCCAGCAGTTTAGGAAGGAGACAGGGGCGATACGAGCAGTACTTC.

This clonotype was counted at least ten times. The CDR3 sequence is CASSIRGSGELFF. CDR3 bases: TGTGCCAGTAGTATCCGGGGAAGCGGGGAGCTGTTTTTT. V usage is TRBV19 and J usage is TRBJ2-2; D is possibly TRBD2 (5 bases). V lost 3 bases and J lost 7, with 9 bases in between. CDR3 size: 13 residues. Looked up from germline, CDR1 is LNHDA and CDR2 is SQIVND (reference sequence). The full variable domain, in which reference TRBV19 and TRBJ2-2 provide the parts outside the CDR3, is DGGITQSPKYLFRKEGQNVTLSCEQNLNHDAMYWYRQDPGQGLRLIYYSQIVNDFQKGDIAEGYSVSREKKESFPLTVTSAQKNPTAFYLCASSIRGSGELFFGEGSRLTVL.

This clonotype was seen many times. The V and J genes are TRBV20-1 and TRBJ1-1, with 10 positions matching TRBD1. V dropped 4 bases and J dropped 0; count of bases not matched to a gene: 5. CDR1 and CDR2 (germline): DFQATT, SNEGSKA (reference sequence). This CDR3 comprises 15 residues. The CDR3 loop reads CSAKEDRGLNTEAFF. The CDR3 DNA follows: TGCAGTGCTAAAGAAGACAGGGGGCTGAACACTGAAGCTTTCTTT.

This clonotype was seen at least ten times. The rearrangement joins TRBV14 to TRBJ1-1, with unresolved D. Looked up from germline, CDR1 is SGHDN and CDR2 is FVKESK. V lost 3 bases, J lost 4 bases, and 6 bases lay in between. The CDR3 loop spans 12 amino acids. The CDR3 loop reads CASSHLPTEAFF. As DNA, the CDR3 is TGTGCCAGCAGCCACCTACCCACTGAAGCTTTCTTT.

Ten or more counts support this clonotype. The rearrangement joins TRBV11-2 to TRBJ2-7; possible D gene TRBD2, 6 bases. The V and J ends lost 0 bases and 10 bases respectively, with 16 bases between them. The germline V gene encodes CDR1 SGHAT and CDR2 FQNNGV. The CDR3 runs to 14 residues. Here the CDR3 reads CASSLEGGPQSQYF. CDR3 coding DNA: TGTGCCAGCAGCTTAGAGGGAGGTCCCCAGTCTCAGTACTTC.

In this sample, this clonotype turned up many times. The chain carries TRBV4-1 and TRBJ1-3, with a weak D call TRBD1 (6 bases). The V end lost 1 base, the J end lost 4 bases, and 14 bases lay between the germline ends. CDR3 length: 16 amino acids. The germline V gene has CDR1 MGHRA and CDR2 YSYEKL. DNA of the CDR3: TGCGCCAGCAGCCAAGTCGGGGGGGCGCCGGGAAACACCATATATTTT. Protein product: CASSQVGGAPGNTIYF.